This TCR beta chain was found in a study of PD-1 blockade in classical Hodgkin lymphoma. Study outcomes and limitations: The study found that TCR diversity rose significantly by C4D1 in CD4+ but not CD8+ cells. Patients were excluded if nivolumab began under 1 year after ASCT (the autologous transplant).

Regarding this clone: Its antigen is currently unknown. One end of the junction is discordant with germline, which a read error may explain.

Germline V gene lookup returns CDR1 SGHNT and CDR2 YYREEE (reference sequence). The CDR3 is made up of 13 amino acids. The assay was immunoSEQ multiplex PCR, and TCRdb's table has in-frame clones only and misses some. The table includes about 22,000 clones, about 70% detected once. Time point defined: cycle 4 day 1 (C4D1), after 6 weeks of nivolumab. Every patient was affected by relapse after autologous stem cell transplantation, while exposure to brentuximab vedotin was not uniform. The sample in question was peripheral blood mononuclear cells (PBMCs), obtained before the fourth cycle of nivolumab. The rearrangement joins TRBV5-4 to TRBJ1-2; D unclear. The receptor's source is a human donor with classical Hodgkin lymphoma. This chain's CDR3 is CASRLEMAYGYTF. In DNA, the CDR3 is TGTGCCAGCAGGTTGGAGATGGCCTATGGCTACACCTTC.